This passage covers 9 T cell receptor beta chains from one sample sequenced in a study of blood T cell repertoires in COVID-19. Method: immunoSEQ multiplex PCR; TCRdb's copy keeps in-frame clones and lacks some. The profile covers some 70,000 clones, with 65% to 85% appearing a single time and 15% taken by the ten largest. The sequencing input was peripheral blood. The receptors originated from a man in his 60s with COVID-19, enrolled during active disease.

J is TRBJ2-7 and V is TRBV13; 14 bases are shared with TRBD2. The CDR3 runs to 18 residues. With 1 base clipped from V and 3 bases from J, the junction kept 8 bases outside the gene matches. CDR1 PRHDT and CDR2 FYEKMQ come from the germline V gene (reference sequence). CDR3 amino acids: CASSLEGTSGSGLYEQYF. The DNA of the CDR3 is TGTGCCAGCAGCTTAGAGGGGACTAGCGGGAGTGGTCTCTACGAGCAGTACTTC.

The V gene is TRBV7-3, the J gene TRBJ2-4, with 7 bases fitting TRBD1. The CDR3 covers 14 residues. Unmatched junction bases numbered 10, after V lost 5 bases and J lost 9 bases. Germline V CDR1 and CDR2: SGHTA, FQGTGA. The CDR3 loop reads CASSQDRVGGIQYF. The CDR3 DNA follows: TGTGCCAGCAGCCAAGACAGGGTAGGGGGCATTCAGTACTTC.

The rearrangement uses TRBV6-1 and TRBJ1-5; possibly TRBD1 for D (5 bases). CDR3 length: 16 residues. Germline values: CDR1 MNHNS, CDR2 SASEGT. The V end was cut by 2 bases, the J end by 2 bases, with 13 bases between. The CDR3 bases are TGTGCCAGCAGTGAATACGAAACAGGAGGCAATCAGCCCCAGCATTTT. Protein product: CASSEYETGGNQPQHF.

The CDR3 sequence is CASSSIDEQFF. The DNA of the CDR3 is TGTGCCAGCAGTTCGATAGATGAGCAGTTCTTC. The chain recombines TRBV28 with TRBJ2-1; D is undetermined. CDR3 length: 11 residues. Germline V CDR1 and CDR2: MDHEN, SYDVKM. Trimming took off 4 bases at V and 8 bases at J, with 6 bases between the two ends.

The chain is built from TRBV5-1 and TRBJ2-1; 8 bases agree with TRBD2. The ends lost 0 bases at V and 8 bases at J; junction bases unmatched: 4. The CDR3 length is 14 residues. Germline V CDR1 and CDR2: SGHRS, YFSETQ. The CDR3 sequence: CASSLAGGAHEQFF. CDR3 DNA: TGCGCCAGCAGCTTGGCCGGGGGGGCTCATGAGCAGTTCTTC.

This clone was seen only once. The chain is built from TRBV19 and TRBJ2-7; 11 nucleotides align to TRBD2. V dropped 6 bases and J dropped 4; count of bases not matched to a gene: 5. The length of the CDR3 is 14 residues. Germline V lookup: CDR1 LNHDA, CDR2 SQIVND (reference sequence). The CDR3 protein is CASRQGLAAYEQYF. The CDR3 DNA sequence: TGTGCCAGTAGACAGGGACTAGCGGCGTACGAGCAGTACTTC.

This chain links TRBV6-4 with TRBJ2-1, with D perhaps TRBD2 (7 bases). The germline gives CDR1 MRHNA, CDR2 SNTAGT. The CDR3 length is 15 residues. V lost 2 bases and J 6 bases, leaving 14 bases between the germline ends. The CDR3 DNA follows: TGTGCCAGCAGTGACGAGGGGGGGGCAACCAATGAGCAGTTCTTC. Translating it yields CASSDEGGATNEQFF.

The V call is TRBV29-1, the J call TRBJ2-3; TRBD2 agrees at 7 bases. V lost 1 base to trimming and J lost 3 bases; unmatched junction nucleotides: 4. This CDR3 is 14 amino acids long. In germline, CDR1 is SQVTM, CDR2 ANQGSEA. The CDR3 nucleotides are TGCAGCGTTGAAGGCGGGAGAGGGACAGATACGCAGTATTTT. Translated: CSVEGGRGTDTQYF.

The CDR3 reads CASSSTGQYYGYTF. The DNA for the CDR3 is TGCGCCAGCAGCTCTACCGGACAATACTATGGCTACACCTTC. The V and J genes are TRBV5-1 and TRBJ1-2, with D possibly matching TRBD1 (5 bases). The CDR3 is 14 amino acids. CDR1 and CDR2 from the germline V gene are SGHRS and YFSETQ. Trimming pared 3 bases from V and 3 bases from J, leaving 12 bases between.